The 17 T cell receptor beta chains reported below all come from one sample, sequenced in a study of blood T cell repertoires in COVID-19 (dated by TCRdb to about 2020). Libraries came from the immunoSEQ multiplex PCR assay. This immuneACCESS table, as held by TCRdb, lists in-frame sequences with V and J called but not all clones. Of the missing ones, under half trace to an unresolved V gene in checked studies; the others have no known cause. The sample table contains about 160,000 clones; only one count was recorded for roughly 90% of them. Approximately 4.9% of the sample comes from the top ten. Sequencing input: peripheral blood. The receptors come from a man aged 25-45 years with COVID-19, enrolled during active disease.

This rearrangement joins TRBV27 to TRBJ1-2, with D uncertain. CDR1 is MNHEY and CDR2 is SMNVEV in the germline V gene (reference sequence). CDR3 length: 14 residues. V dropped 5 bases and J dropped 7 bases, with 17 bases sitting between them. The CDR3 DNA reads TGTGCCAGCAGTCCATCGTGGGCGGGTGGTGGCTACACCTTC. This gives the protein CASSPSWAGGGYTF.

The chain links TRBV6-5 to TRBJ1-1; 11 bases are a match to TRBD1. CDR3 length: 15 amino acids. V shed 6 bases and J 11 bases; nucleotides not matched to a gene: 14. Per the germline V gene, CDR1 is MNHEY and CDR2 is SVGAGI. The CDR3 loop is CASSSLGTGGFGAFF. The CDR3 nucleotides are TGTGCCAGCAGCTCGCTAGGGACAGGGGGGTTCGGGGCTTTCTTT.

The chain uses TRBV2 and TRBJ2-3, with 9 bases lining up with TRBD2. Trimming took 7 bases from V and 0 from J; bases not matched to a gene: 5. CDR1 SNHLY and CDR2 FYNNEI come from the germline V gene. This CDR3 spans 15 amino acids. Here the CDR3 reads CASNLAGLSTDTQYF. The CDR3 bases are TGTGCCAGCAACCTAGCGGGGCTTAGCACAGATACGCAGTATTTT.

The chain uses TRBV25-1 and TRBJ2-1; no firm D call. The CDR3 runs to 15 residues. V was trimmed by 2 bases and J by 9 bases, leaving 17 bases between them. The germline V gene has CDR1 MGHDK and CDR2 SYGVNS. CDR3 residues: CASSEPGWSTSEQFF. CDR3 bases: TGTGCCAGCAGTGAACCTGGTTGGAGTACAAGTGAGCAGTTCTTC.

The DNA of the CDR3 is TGTGCCAGCAGTGAAGGGGGGGCTGGAAACACCATATATTTT. It encodes CASSEGGAGNTIYF. The chain has TRBV2 and TRBJ1-3; TRBD1 might be the D (5 bases). Germline lookup yields CDR1 SNHLY and CDR2 FYNNEI. The V and J ends lost 1 base and 2 bases respectively, with 6 bases between them. The CDR3 runs 14 residues.

The table lists this clone with a few counts. This rearrangement joins TRBV4-2 to TRBJ1-4; no reliable D call. Germline V gene sequence: CDR1 LGHNA, CDR2 YNFKEQ. The CDR3 contains 16 residues. V was cut by 3 bases and J by 5 bases, with 16 bases left in between. CDR3 sequence: CASSHGPGEYNEKLFF. CDR3 nucleotides: TGTGCCAGCAGCCATGGCCCCGGAGAGTACAATGAAAAACTGTTTTTT.

This rearrangement joins TRBV6-5 to TRBJ1-5; no reliable D call. The V gene's germline CDR1 is MNHEY and CDR2 SVGAGI. The CDR3 spans 15 residues. V lost 6 bases and J 0 bases, leaving 12 bases between the germline ends. CDR3 residues: CASRLLADSNQPQHF. The CDR3 region has the DNA TGTGCCAGCAGGTTGTTGGCGGATAGCAATCAGCCCCAGCATTTT.

This chain connects TRBV30 to TRBJ2-7, with 11 bases that match TRBD1. The germline V gene encodes CDR1 GTSNPN and CDR2 SVGIG (reference sequence). With V trimmed by 3 bases and J by 2 bases, 15 bases remained unmatched. This CDR3 is built from 18 residues. As DNA, the CDR3 is TGTGCCTGGAGCCTAGGACAGGGGGCAAGCGGAGGGACCTACGAGCAGTACTTC. Amino acids: CAWSLGQGASGGTYEQYF.

The rearrangement links TRBV6-6 to TRBJ2-7; 8 nucleotides align to TRBD1. The V and J ends lost 6 bases and 5 bases, in that order; junction bases with no gene match: 9. Germline V CDR1 and CDR2: MNHNY, SVGAGI (reference sequence). This CDR3 is 14 amino acids long. CDR3 in amino acids: CASSPGQGRDEQYF. The CDR3 DNA follows: TGTGCCAGCAGCCCCGGACAGGGTAGGGACGAGCAGTACTTC.

J is TRBJ1-2 and V is TRBV18; TRBD1 agrees at 8 bases. CDR1 KGHSH and CDR2 LQKENI come from the germline V gene. V gave up 6 bases and J gave up 6 bases; unmatched junction bases: 9. The CDR3 totals 14 residues. CDR3 loop: CASSRGQGVNGYTF. As DNA, the CDR3 is TGTGCCAGCTCTCGTGGACAGGGTGTCAATGGCTACACCTTC.

The chain is built from TRBV24-1 and TRBJ1-3, with D tentatively TRBD1 (6 bases). CDR1 is KGHDR and CDR2 is SFDVKD in the germline V gene. Trimming took 2 bases from V and 4 from J, leaving 11 bases between them. The CDR3 covers 15 residues. For the CDR3, the DNA is TGTGCCACCAGTGATTCTGGACAGTTCGGAAACACCATATATTTT. This sequence encodes CATSDSGQFGNTIYF.

The chain combines TRBV28 with TRBJ2-7, with no clear D. Trimming left V 5 bases short and J 4 bases short, with 12 bases between. This CDR3 is built from 13 residues. Germline CDR1 is MDHEN and CDR2 is SYDVKM. CDR3 nucleotide sequence: TGTGCCAGCAGTACTTCCGCTCCATACGAGCAGTACTTC. This translates into CASSTSAPYEQYF.

The gene calls are TRBV16 and TRBJ2-7; no firm D call. This CDR3 is built from 16 residues. V was clipped by 1 base and J by 2 bases, with 15 bases between them. Germline CDR1 reads KGHSY; CDR2 reads FQNENV. CDR3 bases: TGTGCCAGCAGCCAATTTTCTTCCAGGTCGACCTACGAGCAGTACTTC. It translates to CASSQFSSRSTYEQYF.

The V call is TRBV18, the J call TRBJ2-7; 9 nucleotides line up with TRBD1. This CDR3 is 14 amino acids long. With 1 base clipped from V and 5 bases from J, the junction kept 3 bases outside the gene matches. Germline loops: CDR1 KGHSH, CDR2 LQKENI. In DNA, the CDR3 is TGTGCCAGCTCACCACTGGACAGGGGAAACGAGCAGTACTTC. Translating it yields CASSPLDRGNEQYF.

The chain has TRBV5-1 and TRBJ2-7, with D perhaps matching TRBD1 (7 bases). This CDR3 has 13 amino acids. V was clipped by 4 bases and J by 6 bases, with 14 bases between them. The germline CDR1 and CDR2 sequences are SGHRS and YFSETQ. CDR3 amino acids: CASSQGGTSEQYF. The CDR3 DNA reads TGCGCCAGCAGCCAGGGGGGCACGAGCGAGCAGTACTTC.

The chain links TRBV5-4 to TRBJ2-5, with 8 bases fitting TRBD1. Trimming at V came to 4 bases and at J to 5 bases, leaving 10 bases not matched to a gene. CDR1 and CDR2 (germline): SGHNT, YYREEE (reference sequence). The CDR3 loop spans 15 amino acids. The DNA of the CDR3 is TGTGCCAGCAGCCAAGGACAGGGCGAGGGGGAGACCCAGTACTTC. Its protein product is CASSQGQGEGETQYF.

This chain uses TRBV5-4 with TRBJ1-2; weak D call: TRBD1 (5 bases). The CDR3 is made up of 14 amino acids. Germline V gene data show CDR1 as SGHNT and CDR2 as YYREEE (reference sequence). Trimming removed 5 bases at V and 14 bases at J, with 25 bases between. The CDR3 DNA reads TGTGCCAGCAGTTCCTCAGGGAACCCCCTCCCGAGTACCTTC. Translated, it gives CASSSSGNPLPSTF.